This section outlines one T cell receptor (beta chain) sequence together with its context. The sample originates from a study of blood T cell repertoires in COVID-19. Study in general: The samples span acute and convalescent COVID-19 from the United States, Italy and Spain.

Profiled with immunoSEQ multiplex PCR; TCRdb holds only in-frame clones, not every one. The data show about 250,000 clones, 80% to 90% seen once. Study members were between roughly 18 and 100 years old and lived in about two dozen US regions. Participants' own reports of clinical history determined their cohort assignment. Recovered participants had two consecutive negative NP/OP PCR tests, healthcare professional clearance, or symptom resolution. Trimming at V came to 4 bases and at J to 8 bases, leaving 16 bases not matched to a gene. CDR3 length: 17 residues. The germline V gene encodes CDR1 SGHRS and CDR2 YFSETQ.

The source material was PBMCs or T cells enriched from blood (not recorded which). V usage is TRBV5-1 and J usage is TRBJ1-4, with 8 nucleotides matching TRBD1. The sequence was collected from a man in his late teens or twenties who had recovered from COVID-19. The CDR3 loop is CASSIGAGGALDEKLFF. As DNA, the CDR3 is TGCGCCAGCAGCATTGGCGCAGGGGGCGCCTTAGACGAAAAACTGTTTTTT.